One and the same sample provided the 6 T cell receptor beta chains below, sequenced in a study of PD-L1 blockade in urothelial cancer. Assay: immunoSEQ multiplex PCR; the TCRdb copy retains only in-frame clones and omits some. The profile shows about 700 clones, 40% of them singletons. The material sequenced was tumor tissue, taken before atezolizumab (anti-PD-L1) treatment. These receptors were collected from an older man with urothelial cancer.

This clone has only a few counts. V and J are TRBV27 and TRBJ2-1, with 7 bases aligning to TRBD1. V was pared by 3 bases and J by 4 bases, with 9 bases of the junction left unmatched. Germline V gene sequence: CDR1 MNHEY, CDR2 SMNVEV (reference sequence). The CDR3 is 16 residues long. This CDR3 reads CASSFGDSIGYNEQFF. CDR3 nucleotide sequence: TGTGCCAGCAGTTTTGGGGACAGCATCGGGTACAATGAGCAGTTCTTC.

The CDR3 region has the DNA TGTGCCAGCAGCCCCTTCCGGGACAGGGATAGCAATCAGCCCCAGCATTTT. Translation: CASSPFRDRDSNQPQHF. The V gene is TRBV7-6, the J gene TRBJ1-5, with 9 nucleotides matching TRBD1. Looked up from germline, CDR1 is SGHVS and CDR2 is FNYEAQ. CDR3 size: 17 residues. V shed 5 bases and J 0 bases; nucleotides not matched to a gene: 8.

This clone was detected once. The chain uses TRBV19 and TRBJ2-3; D is unclear. The germline V gene encodes CDR1 LNHDA and CDR2 SQIVND (reference sequence). With 6 bases removed from V and 4 bases from J, the gap between germline ends came to 20 bases. The CDR3 sequence is 16 residues long. CDR3: CASRKLADRNADTQYF. The CDR3 DNA reads TGTGCCAGTAGGAAGTTGGCAGATCGAAACGCAGATACGCAGTATTTT.

By sample fraction, this clone is large. V and J are TRBV11-3 and TRBJ1-4; 9 bases align to TRBD1. With 4 bases clipped from V and 7 bases from J, the junction kept 16 bases outside the gene matches. The CDR3 covers 18 residues. The germline V gene has CDR1 SGHNT and CDR2 YENEEA. The CDR3: CASSSTDRGERMGEKLFF. The CDR3 DNA reads TGTGCCAGCAGCTCCACGGACAGGGGCGAGAGAATGGGTGAAAAACTGTTTTTT.

As to this clone: One junction end disagrees with the germline gene, perhaps due to a read error. This chain joins TRBV6-8 and TRBJ1-1; D ambiguous. Germline lookup yields CDR1 MNHGY and CDR2 SAAAGT. CDR3 length equals 14 residues. In nucleotides, the CDR3 is TGTGCCAGCAGTAGGGTGGCAGAATACACTGAAGTTTTCTTT. As protein: CASSRVAEYTEVFF.

V is TRBV30 and J is TRBJ1-5; D gene uncertain. Germline loops: CDR1 GTSNPN, CDR2 SVGIG (reference sequence). This CDR3 spans 12 amino acids. V was shortened by 0 bases and J by 5 bases, with 5 bases between the two germline ends. The CDR3: CAWSVGYQPQHF. The CDR3 DNA reads TGTGCCTGGAGTGTGGGATATCAGCCCCAGCATTTT.